The 24 T cell receptor beta chains below come from one sample, sequenced in a study of shared clonotypes between healthy human individuals (TCRdb year 2020). The library was produced with the immunoSEQ multiplex PCR assay. The immuneACCESS repertoire file appears here via TCRdb, limited to in-frame rearrangements. These files lack a portion of the clones; in checked studies, under half of the deficit traces to unresolved V genes, and the cause of the others is not known. Present in this sample are fewer than 700,000 clones, 70% to 80% of which were seen just once. Clones ranked in the top ten supply around 12% of the sample. The sample was PBMCs. These receptors were taken from a woman between 40 and 50 years old in good health. Some clones in this sample may be carry-over from other donors' samples.

The rearrangement links TRBV2 to TRBJ2-6, with D possibly being TRBD1 or TRBD2 (5 bases each). This CDR3 contains 14 residues. Trimming stripped 7 bases from V and 0 bases from J, with 7 bases between. Germline V lookup: CDR1 SNHLY, CDR2 FYNNEI. As DNA, the CDR3 is TGTGCCAGCAAGGGGAGCTCTGGGGCCAACGTCCTGACTTTC. This codes for CASKGSSGANVLTF.

The chain combines TRBV28 with TRBJ1-6, with 7 bases that match TRBD1. V dropped 1 base and J dropped 9; count of bases not matched to a gene: 6. Germline CDR1 is MDHEN and CDR2 is SYDVKM. The CDR3 contains 15 residues. The CDR3 region is CASSLSDRDSSPLHF. The DNA for the CDR3 is TGTGCCAGCAGTTTATCCGACAGGGACTCTTCACCCCTCCACTTT.

V and J are TRBV28 and TRBJ2-7, with 8 positions matching TRBD2. With 6 bases clipped from V and 10 bases from J, the junction kept 11 bases outside the gene matches. CDR3 size: 13 residues. CDR1 and CDR2 (germline): MDHEN, SYDVKM. Here the CDR3 DNA reads TGTGCCAGCAGGGAGAGCAGCGGGAGCTCTCAGTACTTC. Translating gives CASRESSGSSQYF.

In this sample, this clone turned up once. The CDR3 protein is CASSEYDGAGGYEQYF. The CDR3, as DNA: TGTGCCAGCAGTGAATACGATGGGGCGGGGGGGTACGAGCAGTACTTC. The V call is TRBV25-1, the J call TRBJ2-7; 9 bases are a match to TRBD2. The germline CDR1 and CDR2 sequences are MGHDK and SYGVNS. The trim removed 0 bases at V and 4 bases at J, leaving 7 bases unmatched. This CDR3 has 16 residues.

The rearrangement links TRBV7-2 to TRBJ2-7; TRBD2 might be the D (6 bases). CDR1 is SGHTA, CDR2 FQGNSA, per germline. The CDR3 contains 14 residues. V gave up 4 bases and J gave up 2 bases, with 12 bases separating them. CDR3 sequence reads: CASSSGRGTYEQYF. The DNA for the CDR3 is TGTGCCAGCAGCTCCGGACGGGGGACCTACGAGCAGTACTTC.

As concerns this clone: A far larger clone is only one base removed, so a read error is likely. DNA for the CDR3: TGTGCCAGCAGCGCCCGTCTAGCGGGAGGAGGAGATACGCGGTATTTT. Residues: CASSARLAGGGDTRYF. This sequence joins TRBV4-2 and TRBJ2-3; 11 bases fit TRBD2. Germline assignment: CDR1 LGHNA and CDR2 YNFKEQ. The CDR3 contains 16 residues.

The chain has TRBV29-1 and TRBJ2-1; the D gene could be TRBD1 or TRBD2 (5 bases each). Germline CDR1 reads SQVTM; CDR2 reads ANQGSEA. V lost 3 bases and J lost 8, with 20 bases in between. This CDR3 has 15 residues. The CDR3 nucleotides are TGCAGCGTTGACCGGGCAGGGCTGGGAGAGTATGAGCAGTTCTTC. As protein: CSVDRAGLGEYEQFF.

J is TRBJ2-1 and V is TRBV28; TRBD2 matches at 8 bases. Germline assignment: CDR1 MDHEN and CDR2 SYDVKM. The V segment lost 2 bases and the J segment 2 bases; nucleotides outside the gene matches: 2. The CDR3 is 15 residues long. This chain's CDR3 is CASSLHGGAYNEQFF. DNA of the CDR3: TGTGCCAGCAGTTTACACGGGGGGGCCTACAATGAGCAGTTCTTC. Full variable domain (missing parts from reference TRBV28 and TRBJ2-1): DVKVTQSSRYLVKRTGEKVFLECVQDMDHENMFWYRQDPGLGLRLIYFSYDVKMKEKGDIPEGYSVSREKKERFSLILESASTNQTSMYLCASSLHGGAYNEQFFGPGTRLTVL.

V usage is TRBV6-5 and J usage is TRBJ2-1, with D uncertain. The length of the CDR3 is 11 residues. Germline V gives CDR1 MNHEY, CDR2 SVGAGI. Trimming took off 8 bases at V and 6 bases at J, with 8 bases between the two ends. The CDR3 nucleotides read TGTGCCAGCGGTTCCGGCAATGAGCAGTTCTTC. It codes for CASGSGNEQFF.

V usage is TRBV4-3 and J usage is TRBJ1-2; TRBD1 aligns across 10 bases. Unmatched junction bases numbered 6, after V lost 0 bases and J lost 8 bases. The length of the CDR3 is 15 residues. Germline values: CDR1 LGHNA, CDR2 YSLEER. CDR3 loop: CASSQEGTGAGGYTF. CDR3 nucleotide sequence: TGCGCCAGCAGCCAAGAAGGGACAGGGGCAGGCGGCTACACCTTC.

The chain has TRBV4-3 and TRBJ2-4; D is unclear. CDR1 LGHNA and CDR2 YSLEER come from the germline V gene. This CDR3 region has 14 residues. V was shortened by 0 bases and J by 1 base, with 4 bases between the two germline ends. The CDR3 DNA reads as TGCGCCAGCAGCCAAGATTTGGCCAAAAACATTCAGTACTTC. It specifies CASSQDLAKNIQYF.

J is TRBJ1-1 and V is TRBV9, with a possible D match to TRBD1 (5 bases). The CDR3 is 14 amino acids. The germline V gene encodes CDR1 SGDLS and CDR2 YYNGEE. Trimming pared 6 bases from V and 2 bases from J, leaving 14 bases between. The CDR3 region is CASTRGRINTEAFF. The DNA for the CDR3 is TGTGCCAGCACTAGGGGCAGGATAAACACTGAAGCTTTCTTT.

The chain combines TRBV28 with TRBJ2-7, with D maybe TRBD2 (5 bases). Looked up from germline, CDR1 is MDHEN and CDR2 is SYDVKM. The CDR3 has 14 amino acids. V lost 2 bases, J lost 5 bases, and 13 bases lay in between. CDR3: CASSLRGGVDEQYF. The CDR3 region has the DNA TGTGCCAGCAGTTTACGGGGTGGGGTGGACGAGCAGTACTTC.

The rearrangement joins TRBV9 to TRBJ1-1; D perhaps matches TRBD1 (5 bases). The germline CDR1 and CDR2 sequences are SGDLS and YYNGEE. The CDR3 is made up of 13 amino acids. Trimming removed 0 bases at V and 8 bases at J, with 11 bases between. In nucleotides, the CDR3 is TGTGCCAGCAGCGTAGCCGACAGCGACGAAGCTTTCTTT. It is translated as CASSVADSDEAFF. Using reference TRBV9 and TRBJ1-1 for the parts outside the CDR3, the full variable domain is DSGVTQTPKHLITATGQRVTLRCSPRSGDLSVYWYQQSLDQGLQFLIQYYNGEERAKGNILERFSAQQFPDLHSELNLSSLELGDSALYFCASSVADSDEAFFGQGTRLTVV.

The chain links TRBV5-1 to TRBJ2-3; 9 nucleotides align to TRBD2. CDR1 SGHRS and CDR2 YFSETQ come from the germline V gene. J was trimmed by 0 bases and V by 1 base; bases with no gene match: 6. The length of the CDR3 is 17 residues. Here the CDR3 reads CASSLLRTSDSTDTQYF. The CDR3 DNA is TGCGCCAGCAGCTTGCTTAGGACTAGCGATAGCACAGATACGCAGTATTTT.

This clone is a singleton in its sample. This chain connects TRBV7-2 to TRBJ1-5; D unclear. Germline CDR1 and CDR2: SGHTA and FQGNSA. Deletions cut 5 bases from V and 4 bases from J, with 9 bases between. This CDR3 has 13 residues. The CDR3 coding sequence is TGTGCCAGCAGCCCCGCGACAAATCAGCCCCAGCATTTT. Translation gives CASSPATNQPQHF.

This clone was observed once. The rearrangement links TRBV5-6 to TRBJ1-5; D uncertain. Germline-derived CDR1 and CDR2 are SGHDT and YYEEEE. CDR3 length: 19 amino acids. The V end lost 0 bases, the J end lost 4 bases, and 23 bases lay between the germline ends. As DNA, the CDR3 is TGTGCCAGCAGCTTGGCTCTTGGCCAGGCGGTAATTGAGAATCAGCCCCAGCATTTT. Amino acid sequence: CASSLALGQAVIENQPQHF.

CDR3 loop: CASSGGEGVAGRDTQYF. The CDR3 DNA is TGCGCCAGCAGTGGGGGAGAAGGGGTAGCGGGAAGGGATACGCAGTATTTT. The chain links TRBV10-2 to TRBJ2-3, with 8 nucleotides matching TRBD2. Germline lookup yields CDR1 WSHSY and CDR2 SAAADI. V shed 4 bases and J 6 bases; nucleotides not matched to a gene: 15. The CDR3 extends over 17 amino acids.

The chain combines TRBV11-2 with TRBJ2-7; 9 nucleotides agree with TRBD2. CDR1 and CDR2 (germline): SGHAT, FQNNGV. This CDR3 is built from 15 residues. Unmatched junction bases numbered 10, after V lost 3 bases and J lost 7 bases. CDR3 protein: CASSFGRAGGTEQYF. CDR3 coding DNA: TGTGCCAGCAGCTTCGGCCGAGCGGGAGGTACTGAGCAGTACTTC.

V gene TRBV6-5 combines with J gene TRBJ2-7; 7 nucleotides line up with TRBD1. CDR3 length equals 13 residues. Germline values: CDR1 MNHEY, CDR2 SVGAGI. The ends lost 5 bases at V and 5 bases at J; junction bases unmatched: 6. Written as DNA, the CDR3 is TGTGCCAGCAGTCGACAGGGTTCGGACGAGCAGTACTTC. As protein: CASSRQGSDEQYF.

This sequence joins TRBV6-5 and TRBJ2-7; D might be TRBD1 (6 bases). CDR1 is MNHEY, CDR2 SVGAGI, per germline. V was trimmed by 5 bases and J by 4 bases, leaving 12 bases between them. The CDR3 spans 13 residues. CDR3 sequence: CASSTRDTYEQYF. Written as DNA, the CDR3 is TGTGCCAGCAGTACCCGGGACACATACGAGCAGTACTTC.

The genes are TRBV5-1 and TRBJ1-1; the match to TRBD1 covers 9 bases. This CDR3 has 15 amino acids. Germline CDR1 SGHRS, CDR2 YFSETQ. V lost 5 bases, J lost 5 bases, and 10 bases stayed unmatched. For the CDR3, the DNA is TGCGCCAGCAGTCCCGGGACAGGGTCGGTGACTGAAGCTTTCTTT. It specifies CASSPGTGSVTEAFF. Variable domain in full (rest from reference TRBV5-1 and TRBJ1-1): KAGVTQTPRYLIKTRGQQVTLSCSPISGHRSVSWYQQTPGQGLQFLFEYFSETQRNKGNFPGRFSGRQFSNSRSEMNVSTLELGDSALYLCASSPGTGSVTEAFFGQGTRLTVV.

The CDR3 DNA is TGTGCCAGCAGTCCCGTCCTTGGCGAGCAGTACTTC. Protein: CASSPVLGEQYF. The rearrangement uses TRBV27 and TRBJ2-7, with D unclear. V lost 5 bases and J 6 bases, leaving 11 bases between the germline ends. Per germline, CDR1 MNHEY and CDR2 SMNVEV (reference sequence). CDR3 length: 12 amino acids.

V usage is TRBV5-1 and J usage is TRBJ2-5; TRBD1 or TRBD2 may be the D gene (5 bases each). This CDR3 is built from 15 residues. Trimming removed 0 bases at V and 1 base at J, with 10 bases between. CDR1 SGHRS and CDR2 YFSETQ come from the germline V gene. CDR3 nucleotides: TGCGCCAGCAGCTTGGACGGGACGTCCCAAGAGACCCAGTACTTC. It translates to CASSLDGTSQETQYF.